Listed here is a single TCR beta chain. The antigen is not known. These data come from a study of blood T cells in healthy people across ages. About the research overall: Researchers report that template switching captured about one barcoded beta molecule per two T cells.

The study's findings and limits: TCR beta diversity, measured per million T cells, fell in a roughly linear way with age.

Primers used in a second PCR of about 6 to 11 cycles were a sample-barcoded 5' primer and a J-beta primer mix. TCRdb recomputed calls from the 5' RACE reads with MiXCR, one row per CDR3 protein. The data show more than 600,000 distinct CDR3 sequences, around 25% seen once. This same sample was also part of a study on T cells of mothers and their children. As that study records: Normalized overlap was always slightly, never significantly, higher in related than unrelated mother-child pairs.

The specimen was blood. The receptor comes from a boy between 5 and 17 years old in good health.

CDR3 loop: CASSPRGGEPQHF. The DNA for the CDR3 is TGTGCCAGCAGCCCGCGAGGGGGGGAGCCCCAGCATTTT. The chain recombines TRBV3-1 with TRBJ1-5; a weak D match, TRBD1 (6 bases). The CDR3 consists of 13 residues. The germline V gene has CDR1 LGHDT and CDR2 YNNKEL (reference sequence). The germline V and J ends were trimmed by 4 bases and 8 bases, with 12 bases remaining between them.